These 29 T cell receptor beta chains share one sample of origin, sequenced in a study of CD8 T cells in ankylosing spondylitis. TCRdb re-derived calls from the 5' RACE reads in MiXCR, one entry per CDR3 protein. Counted here are 240,000 or so distinct CDR3 sequences, 8.6% occurring once; the ten biggest clones make up over 6.5%. The sample comprised blood, either unsorted or a sorted T cell fraction (not recorded which). The receptors were sampled from a male donor with ankylosing spondylitis or in good health (not recorded which).

This clonotype was counted many times. The chain carries TRBV19 and TRBJ1-4, with D uncertain. The CDR3 spans 13 residues. V lost 4 bases, J lost 8 bases, and 11 bases lay in between. CDR1 is LNHDA and CDR2 is SQIVND in the germline V gene (reference sequence). In DNA, the CDR3 is TGTGCCAGTAGTACGGTTCGCAAAGAAAAACTGTTTTTT. It yields the protein CASSTVRKEKLFF.

Comment on this clonotype: A much more abundant neighbour one base away suggests this may be a read error. The chain recombines TRBV4-2 with TRBJ2-7; D gene uncertain. Germline CDR1 is LGHNA and CDR2 is YNFKEQ. The CDR3 contains 15 residues. The germline V and J ends were trimmed by 0 bases and 2 bases, with 11 bases remaining between them. CDR3 nucleotides: TGTGCCAGCAGCCAAGAATTCACAGATACCTACGAGCAGTACTTC. It encodes CASSQEFTDTYEQYF.

This sequence joins TRBV18 and TRBJ1-5, with 7 bases aligning to TRBD1. From germline, CDR1 is KGHSH and CDR2 LQKENI. CDR3 length equals 16 residues. V lost 3 bases and J lost 3; bases outside the gene matches: 8. Written as DNA, the CDR3 is TGTGCCAGCTCACCCCCGGGACAGTTTTTCAATCAGCCCCAGCATTTT. Protein sequence: CASSPPGQFFNQPQHF.

The sample holds many counts of this clonotype. The chain links TRBV3-1 to TRBJ2-5, with TRBD2 matching 8 bases. Trimming removed 9 bases from V and 10 bases from J; junction bases left unmatched: 16. The CDR3 covers 14 residues. The germline CDR1 and CDR2 sequences are LGHDT and YNNKEL (reference sequence). CDR3 in DNA: TGTGCCAGTGCAGCGGGAGAAGGGCTTGGGGGCCAGTACTTC. This translates into CASAAGEGLGGQYF.

The table lists this clonotype with many counts. The J gene is TRBJ2-4, the V gene TRBV12-3 or TRBV12-4, with D perhaps TRBD2 (5 bases). V lost 4 bases and J 10 bases, leaving 14 bases between the germline ends. The CDR3 contains 13 residues. The CDR3 DNA is TGTGCCAGCAGTTCCACCCCCGGGGAGATTCAGTACTTC. Its protein product is CASSSTPGEIQYF.

This clonotype was detected many times. The J gene is TRBJ2-1, the V gene TRBV12-3 or TRBV12-4, with 13 positions matching TRBD2. With 6 bases clipped from V and 0 bases from J, the junction kept 5 bases outside the gene matches. There are 17 residues in the CDR3. The CDR3 DNA reads as TGTGCCAGCAGGGGACTAGCGGGACGGAGCTCCTACAATGAGCAGTTCTTC. This sequence encodes CASRGLAGRSSYNEQFF.

This clonotype was observed once. The chain recombines TRBV5-4 with TRBJ1-4, with a possible D match to TRBD1 (5 bases). The germline gives CDR1 SGHNT, CDR2 YYREEE (reference sequence). This CDR3 has 14 amino acids. V was cut by 4 bases and J by 4 bases, with 11 bases left in between. CDR3 region: CASSPGRNNEKLFF. CDR3 nucleotide sequence: TGTGCCAGCAGCCCGGGACGGAATAATGAAAAACTGTTTTTT.

This clonotype was found many times. The rearrangement joins TRBV30 to TRBJ2-2, with D uncertain. CDR1 and CDR2 from the germline V gene are GTSNPN and SVGIG (reference sequence). This CDR3 region has 17 residues. With 0 bases removed from V and 4 bases from J, the gap between germline ends came to 18 bases. DNA for the CDR3: TGTGCCTGGAGTGTATGGGATGTGACTTTGTCCACCGGGGAGCTGTTTTTT. The encoded protein is CAWSVWDVTLSTGELFF.

This clonotype was seen many times. J is TRBJ2-4 and V is TRBV5-6; D may match TRBD1 or TRBD2 (6 bases each). Germline lookup yields CDR1 SGHDT and CDR2 YYEEEE. Trimming removed 2 bases from V and 7 bases from J, with 13 bases in between. This CDR3 region has 14 residues. CDR3 DNA sequence: TGTGCCAGCAGCTTACCGGGGGCAGGGAACATTCAGTACTTC. Translation: CASSLPGAGNIQYF. The full variable domain, completed using reference TRBV5-6 and TRBJ2-4, is DAGVTQSPTHLIKTRGQQVTLRCSPKSGHDTVSWYQQALGQGPQFIFQYYEEEERQRGNFPDRFSGHQFPNYSSELNVNALLLGDSALYLCASSLPGAGNIQYFGAGTRLSVL.

A few counts support this clonotype. V gene TRBV4-2 combines with J gene TRBJ2-1; 14 nucleotides agree with TRBD2. Germline CDR1 and CDR2: LGHNA and YNFKEQ. The J segment lost 7 bases and the V segment lost 1 base, leaving 3 bases of the junction unmatched. The CDR3 sequence is 16 residues long. The CDR3 coding sequence is TGTGCCAGCAGCCAAGGACTAGCGGGAGGGCCGAATGAGCAGTTCTTC. It encodes CASSQGLAGGPNEQFF.

This clonotype was detected many times. The chain carries TRBV20-1 and TRBJ2-3, with D uncertain. Germline-derived CDR1 and CDR2 are DFQATT and SNEGSKA (reference sequence). The V gene lost 0 bases and the J gene lost 5 bases, with 3 bases spanning the gap. The CDR3 is 11 amino acids. The CDR3 bases are TGCAGTGCTAGAGAAAGAGATACGCAGTATTTT. This encodes CSARERDTQYF.

This chain links TRBV12-5 with TRBJ2-3; 14 bases match TRBD2. The germline CDR1 and CDR2 sequences are LGHNT and FRNRAP. This CDR3 region has 17 residues. V was pared by 5 bases and J by 2 bases, with 6 bases of the junction left unmatched. CDR3 sequence: CASGVGLAGVSTDTQYF. In DNA, the CDR3 is TGTGCTAGTGGTGTGGGACTAGCGGGGGTGTCCACAGATACGCAGTATTTT.

The table lists this clonotype with a few counts. This chain uses TRBV27 with TRBJ2-7; D might be TRBD1 (6 bases). V lost 6 bases to trimming and J lost 3 bases, with 18 bases between them. There are 15 residues in the CDR3. The germline CDR1 and CDR2 sequences are MNHEY and SMNVEV (reference sequence). CDR3 amino acids: CASSETGTPLYEQYF. CDR3 nucleotide sequence: TGTGCCAGCAGCGAAACAGGGACCCCACTCTACGAGCAGTACTTC.

This clonotype showed up many times. The chain recombines TRBV10-3 with TRBJ1-6; unclear D gene. Germline values: CDR1 ENHRY, CDR2 SYGVKD. V dropped 4 bases and J dropped 10 bases, with 14 bases sitting between them. The CDR3 length is 14 residues. CDR3 DNA sequence: TGTGCCATCAGTGGCAAGGAAACGGGGTCACCCCTCCACTTT. Amino acid sequence: CAISGKETGSPLHF.

This clonotype has a handful of counts. The V gene is TRBV4-1, the J gene TRBJ1-2; D not resolved. Trimming cost V 0 bases and J 8 bases, with 7 bases left between them. The CDR3 is 12 residues long. Germline V CDR1 and CDR2: MGHRA, YSYEKL. The CDR3, as DNA: TGCGCCAGCAGCCAAGAGGAGTGGGGCTACACCTTC. Its translation: CASSQEEWGYTF.

This clonotype was seen a handful of times. This rearrangement joins TRBV30 to TRBJ1-5; the D gene is possibly TRBD1 (6 bases). Deletions cut 5 bases from V and 2 bases from J, with 13 bases between. CDR1 is GTSNPN and CDR2 is SVGIG in the germline V gene (reference sequence). The CDR3 covers 14 residues. The CDR3 loop reads CAWAGGAGNQPQHF. The CDR3 DNA sequence: TGTGCCTGGGCGGGGGGGGCTGGCAATCAGCCCCAGCATTTT.

Many counts were recorded for this clonotype. The chain is built from TRBV7-9 and TRBJ2-1; D gene uncertain. Germline V gene lookup returns CDR1 SEHNR and CDR2 FQNEAQ (reference sequence). This CDR3 is 15 amino acids long. The V end was cut by 7 bases, the J end by 0 bases, with 13 bases between. The CDR3 coding sequence is TGTGCCAGCAACCCGCCACCGAGCTCCTACAATGAGCAGTTCTTC. Protein product: CASNPPPSSYNEQFF.

This clonotype was recorded at least ten times. This chain joins TRBV5-6 and TRBJ1-2; 7 bases are shared with TRBD1. V dropped 4 bases and J dropped 5; count of bases not matched to a gene: 8. This CDR3 is built from 14 residues. Germline assignment: CDR1 SGHDT and CDR2 YYEEEE. CDR3 sequence reads: CASSLGTETYGYTF. CDR3 nucleotide sequence: TGTGCCAGCAGCCTCGGGACAGAAACTTATGGCTACACCTTC.

The sample holds many counts of this clonotype. V gene TRBV7-9 combines with J gene TRBJ2-5; D not certain. Germline V CDR1 and CDR2: SEHNR, FQNEAQ (reference sequence). V lost 1 base and J 5 bases, leaving 5 bases between the germline ends. The CDR3 sequence is 12 residues long. CDR3 amino acids: CASSLESETQYF. DNA of the CDR3: TGTGCCAGCAGCTTAGAGAGCGAGACCCAGTACTTC.

This clonotype occurred many times. V usage is TRBV30 and J usage is TRBJ2-3, with D uncertain. The germline gives CDR1 GTSNPN, CDR2 SVGIG (reference sequence). The V gene lost 1 base and the J gene lost 3 bases, with 5 bases spanning the gap. The CDR3 extends over 12 amino acids. The CDR3 is CAWSGGTDTQYF. CDR3 nucleotides: TGTGCCTGGAGTGGGGGAACAGATACGCAGTATTTT.

The chain uses TRBV3-1 and TRBJ1-2, with TRBD1 matching over 8 bases. Trimming removed 2 bases from V and 4 bases from J; junction bases left unmatched: 6. Germline V gene data show CDR1 as LGHDT and CDR2 as YNNKEL (reference sequence). The CDR3 runs 15 residues. This chain's CDR3 is CASSQKDRESYGYTF. CDR3 nucleotide sequence: TGTGCCAGCAGCCAAAAGGACAGGGAGTCCTATGGCTACACCTTC.

In this sample, this clonotype turned up many times. The rearrangement uses TRBV7-2 and TRBJ1-2; D gene ambiguous. V was pared by 1 base and J by 3 bases, with 12 bases between. The germline V gene has CDR1 SGHTA and CDR2 FQGNSA. The length of the CDR3 is 15 residues. Here the CDR3 reads CASSLGSDTYYGYTF. The CDR3 bases are TGTGCCAGCAGCTTAGGTAGCGACACCTACTATGGCTACACCTTC.

The table lists this clonotype with many counts. The rearrangement links TRBV6-5 to TRBJ2-4; 13 nucleotides agree with TRBD2. This CDR3 has 17 amino acids. Germline V gives CDR1 MNHEY, CDR2 SVGAGI. Trimming took 5 bases from V and 2 from J; bases not matched to a gene: 6. The CDR3: CASSILAGGGSKNIQYF. The CDR3 DNA reads as TGTGCCAGCAGTATACTAGCGGGAGGGGGATCCAAAAACATTCAGTACTTC.

On this clonotype: A read error may be the cause here, since a much bigger clone is one base away. J is TRBJ2-5 and V is TRBV7-8; perhaps D is TRBD1 or TRBD2 (6 bases each). The V and J ends lost 3 bases and 4 bases respectively, with 15 bases between them. Germline V gene data show CDR1 as SGHVS and CDR2 as FQNEAQ. CDR3 length: 15 residues. The CDR3 loop is CASSFRGGKGETQYF. CDR3 nucleotides: TGTGCCAGCAGCTTCAGGGGCGGGAAAGGAGAGACCCAGTACTTC.

This clonotype was picked up many times. The rearrangement joins TRBV20-1 to TRBJ1-2; the match to TRBD1 covers 11 bases. V lost 5 bases to trimming and J lost 3 bases; unmatched junction nucleotides: 5. Germline V CDR1 and CDR2: DFQATT, SNEGSKA (reference sequence). CDR3 length equals 14 residues. The CDR3 is CSAPRTGGDYGYTF. CDR3 DNA sequence: TGCAGTGCTCCTAGGACAGGGGGCGACTATGGCTACACCTTC.

This clonotype showed up just a few times. The CDR3 loop reads CASMVSGSRNEQFF. DNA for the CDR3: TGCGCCAGCATGGTCAGCGGGAGCCGGAATGAGCAGTTCTTC. The chain is built from TRBV5-1 and TRBJ2-1; TRBD2 aligns across 8 bases. CDR1 SGHRS and CDR2 YFSETQ come from the germline V gene. The CDR3 is made up of 14 amino acids. With 6 bases clipped from V and 7 bases from J, the junction kept 9 bases outside the gene matches.

This clonotype was found a few times. This sequence joins TRBV5-1 and TRBJ1-1, with 7 bases that match TRBD1. The length of the CDR3 is 15 residues. Per the germline V gene, CDR1 is SGHRS and CDR2 is YFSETQ. The V gene end was trimmed by 6 bases and the J gene end by 5 bases; junction bases not matched to a gene: 13. In nucleotides, the CDR3 is TGCGCCAGCAAACCTGGGTTTAAGGGGGCAACTGAAGCTTTCTTT. Translating gives CASKPGFKGATEAFF.

This clonotype was detected ten times or more. CDR3 bases: TGCAGTGCTATTGCACGACAGGGCGATGAAAAACTGTTTTTT. Protein sequence: CSAIARQGDEKLFF. The genes are TRBV20-1 and TRBJ1-4; 7 nucleotides match TRBD1. The trim removed 4 bases at V and 6 bases at J, leaving 8 bases unmatched. The germline gives CDR1 DFQATT, CDR2 SNEGSKA (reference sequence). The CDR3 totals 14 residues.

This clonotype was found many times. The chain carries TRBV12-3 or TRBV12-4 and TRBJ2-7; D is unclear. Between the trimmed V and J ends, which lost 6 bases and 5 bases, there was a span of 8 bases. CDR3 length equals 11 residues. The CDR3 sequence: CASSASNEQYF. The DNA for the CDR3 is TGTGCCAGCAGCGCAAGTAACGAGCAGTACTTC.